Reported below is one TCR beta chain. What it binds is unknown. The protocol was immunoSEQ multiplex PCR, while the TCRdb copy is restricted to in-frame clones and leaves out a portion. Found here are some 4,600 clones, 77% of them singletons; the top ten hold around 25%. Trimming stripped 2 bases from V and 6 bases from J, with 12 bases between. This CDR3 has 14 amino acids. The V gene's germline CDR1 is SSHAT and CDR2 FNYEAQ (reference sequence). This specimen comes from a study of T cell clonotyping in hematopoietic cell transplantation. Whole-study findings and limits: Graft donor and pretransplant recipient Inverse Simpson Index values predicted broader posttransplant TCR diversity. Few recipient clonotypes overlapped donors; over 95% were de novo at given depth.

Samples: about 28 days before transplant, then days 30, 100 and 180 after. V and J are TRBV7-7 and TRBJ2-3, with a tentative D call TRBD1 (6 bases). This specimen was peripheral blood mononuclear cells, taken 100 days after allogeneic stem cell transplant. This receptor was identified in a female patient aged 50-59 years who had an allogeneic stem cell transplant from an unrelated donor, so the T cells may come from the graft donor. Some clones in this sample may be carry-over from other donors' samples. DNA of the CDR3: TGTGCCAGCAGCTTACAGGGGCCGGTGGATACGCAGTATTTT. Translation: CASSLQGPVDTQYF.